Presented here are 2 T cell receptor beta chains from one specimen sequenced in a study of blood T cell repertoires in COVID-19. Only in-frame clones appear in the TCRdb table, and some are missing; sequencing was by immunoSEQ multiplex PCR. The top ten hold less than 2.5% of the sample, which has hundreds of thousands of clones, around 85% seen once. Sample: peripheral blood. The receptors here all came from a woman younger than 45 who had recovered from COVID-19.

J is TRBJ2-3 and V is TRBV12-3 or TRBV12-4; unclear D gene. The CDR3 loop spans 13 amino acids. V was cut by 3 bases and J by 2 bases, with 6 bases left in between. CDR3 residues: CASSLGTTDTQYF. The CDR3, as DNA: TGTGCCAGCAGTTTGGGCACCACAGATACGCAGTATTTT.

Here the CDR3 DNA reads TGTGCCAGCAGCCCAGCTGGGGGGGAGGCCTCCTACGAGCAGTACTTC. Its translation is CASSPAGGEASYEQYF. The chain is built from TRBV4-2 and TRBJ2-7; TRBD2 aligns across 7 bases. V shed 4 bases, J shed 0 bases, and the junction held 9 bases outside the gene matches. This CDR3 has 16 amino acids. Germline V gene data show CDR1 as LGHNA and CDR2 as YNFKEQ.